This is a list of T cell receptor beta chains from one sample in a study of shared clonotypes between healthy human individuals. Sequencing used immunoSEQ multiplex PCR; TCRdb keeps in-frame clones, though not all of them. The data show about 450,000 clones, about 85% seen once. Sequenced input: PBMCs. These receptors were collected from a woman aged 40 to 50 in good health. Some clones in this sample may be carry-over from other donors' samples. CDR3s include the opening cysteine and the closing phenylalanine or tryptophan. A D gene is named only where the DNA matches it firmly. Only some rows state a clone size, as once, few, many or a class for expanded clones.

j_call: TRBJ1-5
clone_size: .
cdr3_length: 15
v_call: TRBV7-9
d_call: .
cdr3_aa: CASSFGGSGNQPQHF
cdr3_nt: TGTGCCAGCAGCTTCGGAGGGTCTGGCAATCAGCCCCAGCATTTT

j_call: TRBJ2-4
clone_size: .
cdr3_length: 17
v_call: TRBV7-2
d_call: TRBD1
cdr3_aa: CASSLAPGQGGKNIQYF
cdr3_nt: TGTGCCAGCAGCTTAGCGCCAGGACAGGGGGGGAAAAACATTCAGTACTTC

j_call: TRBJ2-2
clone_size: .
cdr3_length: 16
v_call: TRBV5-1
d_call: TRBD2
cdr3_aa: CASKRATSAGTGELFF
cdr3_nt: TGCGCCAGCAAGCGGGCCACTAGCGCCGGCACCGGGGAGCTGTTTTTT

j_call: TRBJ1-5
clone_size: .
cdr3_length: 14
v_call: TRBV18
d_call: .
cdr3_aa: CASSPGDSNQPQHF
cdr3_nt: TGTGCCAGCTCACCAGGGGATAGCAATCAGCCCCAGCATTTT

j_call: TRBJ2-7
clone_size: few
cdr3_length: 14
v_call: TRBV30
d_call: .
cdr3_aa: CAWSPGVGANEQYF
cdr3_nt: TGTGCCTGGAGTCCAGGGGTAGGGGCGAACGAGCAGTACTTC

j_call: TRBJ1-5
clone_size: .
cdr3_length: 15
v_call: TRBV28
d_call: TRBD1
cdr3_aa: CASSTPGQGFQPQHF
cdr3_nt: TGTGCCAGCAGTACTCCGGGACAGGGATTTCAGCCCCAGCATTTT

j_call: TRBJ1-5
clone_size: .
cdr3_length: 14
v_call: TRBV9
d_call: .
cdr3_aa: CASSVGSQAQPQHF
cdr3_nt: TGTGCCAGCAGCGTAGGCAGCCAGGCTCAGCCCCAGCATTTT

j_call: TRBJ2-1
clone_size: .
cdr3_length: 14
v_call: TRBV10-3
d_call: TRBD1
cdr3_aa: CAISARTGENEQFF
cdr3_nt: TGTGCCATCAGTGCGCGGACAGGGGAAAATGAGCAGTTCTTC

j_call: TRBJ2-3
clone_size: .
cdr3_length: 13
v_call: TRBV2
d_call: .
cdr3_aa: CASSEESTDTQYF
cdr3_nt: TGTGCCAGCAGTGAAGAATCCACAGATACGCAGTATTTT

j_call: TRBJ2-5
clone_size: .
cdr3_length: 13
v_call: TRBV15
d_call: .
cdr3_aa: CATSRDAFQTQYF
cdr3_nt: TGTGCCACCAGCAGAGATGCCTTTCAGACCCAGTACTTC

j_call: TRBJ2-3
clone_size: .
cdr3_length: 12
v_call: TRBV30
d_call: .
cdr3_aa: CALTNRAYTQYF
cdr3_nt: TGTGCCTTGACAAACAGGGCTTATACGCAGTATTTT

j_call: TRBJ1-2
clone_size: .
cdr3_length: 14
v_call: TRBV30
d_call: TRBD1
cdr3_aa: CAWSGITGGYGYTF
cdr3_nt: TGTGCCTGGAGTGGGATTACAGGGGGCTATGGCTACACCTTC

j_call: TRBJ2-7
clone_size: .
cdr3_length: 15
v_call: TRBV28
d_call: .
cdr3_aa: CANFPEGRSVYEQYF
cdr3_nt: TGTGCCAACTTTCCCGAGGGCAGGTCGGTCTACGAGCAGTACTTC

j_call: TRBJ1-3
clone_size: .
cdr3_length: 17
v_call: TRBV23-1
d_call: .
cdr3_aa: CASSSKGDKHSGNTIYF
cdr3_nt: TGCGCCAGCAGCTCAAAGGGAGACAAACATTCTGGAAACACCATATATTTT

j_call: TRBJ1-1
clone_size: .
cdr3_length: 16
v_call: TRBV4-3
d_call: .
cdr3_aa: CASSQEPTPSGTEAFF
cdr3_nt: TGCGCCAGCAGCCAAGAACCCACCCCCAGCGGCACTGAAGCTTTCTTT

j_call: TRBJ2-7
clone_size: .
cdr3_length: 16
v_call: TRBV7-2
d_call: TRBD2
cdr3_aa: CASSLVPSGPSYEQYF
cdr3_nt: TGTGCCAGCAGCTTGGTGCCTAGCGGACCCTCCTACGAGCAGTACTTC

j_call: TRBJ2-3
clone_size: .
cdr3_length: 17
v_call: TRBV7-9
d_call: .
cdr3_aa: CASSLASYDRLPDTQYF
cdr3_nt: TGTGCCAGCAGCTTAGCATCTTACGACAGGTTGCCAGATACGCAGTATTTT

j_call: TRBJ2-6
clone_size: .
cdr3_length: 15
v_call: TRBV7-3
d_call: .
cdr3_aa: CASSPLNSGANVLTF
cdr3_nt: TGTGCCAGCAGCCCCCTAAACTCTGGGGCCAACGTCCTGACTTTC

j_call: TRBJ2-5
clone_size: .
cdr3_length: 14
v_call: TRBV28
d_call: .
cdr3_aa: CASSSGPNQETQYF
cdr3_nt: TGTGCCAGCAGTTCGGGACCGAACCAAGAGACCCAGTACTTC

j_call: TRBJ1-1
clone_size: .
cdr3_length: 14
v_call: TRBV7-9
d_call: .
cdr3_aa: CASPSGTVNTEAFF
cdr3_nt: TGTGCCAGCCCCTCCGGGACGGTAAACACTGAAGCTTTCTTT

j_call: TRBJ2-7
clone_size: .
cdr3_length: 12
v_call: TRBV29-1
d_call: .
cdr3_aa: CSVFRGTYEQYF
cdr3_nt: TGCAGCGTCTTCAGGGGAACCTACGAGCAGTACTTC

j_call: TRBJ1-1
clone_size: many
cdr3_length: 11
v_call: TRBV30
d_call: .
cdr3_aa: CAWGPGRLAFF
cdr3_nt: TGTGCCTGGGGACCGGGACGTTTGGCTTTCTTT

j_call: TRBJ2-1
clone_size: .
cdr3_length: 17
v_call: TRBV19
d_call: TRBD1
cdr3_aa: CASSFGTGLGGGNEQFF
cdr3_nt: TGTGCCAGTAGTTTCGGGACAGGGTTAGGTGGTGGCAATGAGCAGTTCTTC

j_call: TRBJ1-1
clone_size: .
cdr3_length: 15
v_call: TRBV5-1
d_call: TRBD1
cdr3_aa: CASRRQGRENTEAFF
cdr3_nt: TGCGCCAGCAGGAGACAGGGAAGGGAGAACACTGAAGCTTTCTTT

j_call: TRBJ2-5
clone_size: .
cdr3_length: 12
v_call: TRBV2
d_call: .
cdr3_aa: CASSEGRETQYF
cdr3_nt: TGTGCCAGCAGTGAGGGTAGGGAGACCCAGTACTTC

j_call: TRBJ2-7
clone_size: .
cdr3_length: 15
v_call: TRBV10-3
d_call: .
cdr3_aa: CAISDPRDRTYEQYF
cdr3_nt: TGTGCCATCAGCGACCCAAGGGACCGCACCTACGAGCAGTACTTC

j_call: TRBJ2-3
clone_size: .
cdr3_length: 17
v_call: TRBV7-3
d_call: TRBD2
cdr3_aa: CASSPWTSGSMADTQYF
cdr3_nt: TGTGCCAGCAGCCCATGGACTAGCGGGAGTATGGCAGATACGCAGTATTTT

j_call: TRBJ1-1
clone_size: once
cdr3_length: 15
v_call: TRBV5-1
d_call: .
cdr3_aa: CASRELEQADTEAFF
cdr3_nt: TGCGCCAGCAGGGAACTCGAACAGGCGGACACTGAAGCTTTCTTT

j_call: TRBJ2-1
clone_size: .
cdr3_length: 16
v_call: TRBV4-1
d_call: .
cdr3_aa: CASSQGRGPTYNEQFF
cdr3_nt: TGCGCCAGCAGCCAAGGAAGGGGCCCAACCTACAATGAGCAGTTCTTC

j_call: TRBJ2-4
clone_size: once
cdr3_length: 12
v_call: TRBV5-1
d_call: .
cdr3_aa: CASSLEGIIQYF
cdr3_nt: TGCGCCAGCAGCTTGGAAGGGATCATTCAGTACTTC

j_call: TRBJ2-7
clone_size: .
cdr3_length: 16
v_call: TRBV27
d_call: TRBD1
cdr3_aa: CASSLDPGTGPYEQYF
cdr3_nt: TGTGCCAGCAGTTTAGACCCCGGGACAGGGCCCTACGAGCAGTACTTC

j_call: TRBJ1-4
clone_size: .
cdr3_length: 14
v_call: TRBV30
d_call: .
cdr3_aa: CAWNKGSPNEKLFF
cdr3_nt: TGTGCCTGGAATAAAGGGTCCCCTAATGAAAAACTGTTTTTT

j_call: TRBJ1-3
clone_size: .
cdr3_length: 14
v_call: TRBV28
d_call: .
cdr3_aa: CASSHLRAGNTIYF
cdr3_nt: TGTGCCAGCAGCCATCTTCGGGCTGGAAACACCATATATTTT

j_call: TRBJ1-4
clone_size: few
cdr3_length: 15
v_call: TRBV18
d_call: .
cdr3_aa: CASSLRTEENEKLFF
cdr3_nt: TGTGCCAGCTCACTTAGGACAGAAGAAAATGAAAAACTGTTTTTT

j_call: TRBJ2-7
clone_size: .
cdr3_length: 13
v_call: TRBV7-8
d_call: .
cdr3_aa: CASSLESGTEQYF
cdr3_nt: TGTGCCAGCAGCTTAGAGTCCGGGACCGAGCAGTACTTC

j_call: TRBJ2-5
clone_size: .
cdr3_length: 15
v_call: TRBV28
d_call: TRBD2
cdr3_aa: CASRGSGRAQETQYF
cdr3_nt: TGTGCCAGCAGAGGTAGCGGGAGAGCCCAAGAGACCCAGTACTTC

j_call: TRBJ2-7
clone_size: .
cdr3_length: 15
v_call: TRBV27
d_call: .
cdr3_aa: CASSLYGTQPYEQYF
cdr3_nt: TGTGCCAGCAGTTTATACGGGACCCAGCCCTACGAGCAGTACTTC

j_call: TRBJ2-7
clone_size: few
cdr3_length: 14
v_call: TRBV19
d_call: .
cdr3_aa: CASSMSLPSYEQYF
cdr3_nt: TGTGCCAGTAGTATGTCGTTGCCGTCCTACGAGCAGTACTTC

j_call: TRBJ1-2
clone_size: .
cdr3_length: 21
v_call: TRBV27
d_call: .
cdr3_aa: CASRLRLRDTSKTGLDYGYTF
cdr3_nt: TGTGCCAGCAGACTACGCCTCCGGGACACCTCTAAGACGGGACTAGACTATGGCTACACCTTC

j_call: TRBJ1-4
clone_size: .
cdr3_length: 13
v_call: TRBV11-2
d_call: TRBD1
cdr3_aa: CASSLGTGGKLFF
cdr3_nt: TGTGCCAGCAGCTTAGGTACAGGGGGAAAACTGTTTTTT

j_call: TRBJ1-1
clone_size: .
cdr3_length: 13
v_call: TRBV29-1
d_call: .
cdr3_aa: CSVAGGHDTEAFF
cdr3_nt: TGCAGCGTTGCCGGGGGGCACGACACTGAAGCTTTCTTT

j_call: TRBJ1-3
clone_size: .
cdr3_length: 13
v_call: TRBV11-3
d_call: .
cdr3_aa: CASSLGEGNTIYF
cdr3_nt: TGTGCCAGCAGCTTAGGGGAAGGAAACACCATATATTTT

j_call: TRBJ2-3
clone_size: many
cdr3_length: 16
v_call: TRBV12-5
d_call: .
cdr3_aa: CASGRTSQALTDTQYF
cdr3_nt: TGTGCTAGTGGAAGGACCAGCCAAGCGCTCACAGATACGCAGTATTTT

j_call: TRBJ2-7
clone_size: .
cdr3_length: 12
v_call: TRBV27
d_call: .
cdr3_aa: CASSLTGYEQYF
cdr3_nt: TGTGCCAGCAGTTTAACAGGGTACGAGCAGTACTTC

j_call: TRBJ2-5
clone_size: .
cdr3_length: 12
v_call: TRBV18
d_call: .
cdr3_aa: CASSPSAETQYF
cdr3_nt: TGTGCCAGCTCACCCTCAGCTGAGACCCAGTACTTC

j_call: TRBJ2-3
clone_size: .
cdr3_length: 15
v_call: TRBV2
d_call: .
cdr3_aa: CASRPLVGGTDTQYF
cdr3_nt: TGTGCCAGCAGGCCCTTAGTAGGGGGCACAGATACGCAGTATTTT

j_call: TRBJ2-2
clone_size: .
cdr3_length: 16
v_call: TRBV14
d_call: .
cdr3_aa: CASSQEAPGDTGELFF
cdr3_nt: TGTGCCAGCAGCCAAGAAGCTCCAGGAGACACCGGGGAGCTGTTTTTT

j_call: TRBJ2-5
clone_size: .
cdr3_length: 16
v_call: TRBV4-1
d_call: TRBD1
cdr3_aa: CASSRLSTGVGETQYF
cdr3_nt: TGCGCCAGCAGCCGACTATCGACAGGGGTTGGGGAGACCCAGTACTTC

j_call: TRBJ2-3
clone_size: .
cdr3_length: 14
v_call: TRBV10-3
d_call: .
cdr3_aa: CAISDWASTDTQYF
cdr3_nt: TGTGCCATCAGTGATTGGGCCAGCACAGATACGCAGTATTTT

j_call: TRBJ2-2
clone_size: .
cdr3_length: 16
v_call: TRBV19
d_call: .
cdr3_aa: CASTREGATWGGELFF
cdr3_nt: TGTGCCAGTACCAGAGAAGGGGCCACCTGGGGCGGGGAGCTGTTTTTT

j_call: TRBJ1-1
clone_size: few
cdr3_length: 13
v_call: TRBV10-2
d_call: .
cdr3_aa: CASSEFVNTEAFF
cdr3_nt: TGCGCCAGCAGTGAGTTTGTGAACACTGAAGCTTTCTTT

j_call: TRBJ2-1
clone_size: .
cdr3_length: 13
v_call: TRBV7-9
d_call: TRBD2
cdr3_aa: CASGGGLYNEQFF
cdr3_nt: TGTGCCAGCGGGGGGGGACTCTACAATGAGCAGTTCTTC

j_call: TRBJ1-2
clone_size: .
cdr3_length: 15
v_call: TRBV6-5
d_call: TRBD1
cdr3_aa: CASTSGAGGHYGYTF
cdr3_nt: TGTGCCAGCACCTCCGGAGCAGGGGGACACTATGGCTACACCTTC

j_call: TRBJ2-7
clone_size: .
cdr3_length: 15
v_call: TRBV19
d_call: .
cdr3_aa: CATITVPTYSYEQYF
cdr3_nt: TGTGCCACCATTACCGTCCCGACGTATTCCTACGAGCAGTACTTC

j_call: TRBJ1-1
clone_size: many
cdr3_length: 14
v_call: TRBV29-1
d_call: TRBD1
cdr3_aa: CSAFEGAGNTEAFF
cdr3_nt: TGCAGCGCATTCGAGGGGGCGGGGAACACTGAAGCTTTCTTT